The entry that follows covers one TCR beta chain sequence. Its specificity is unknown. The CDR3 length is 15 residues. Germline values: CDR1 DFQATT, CDR2 SNEGSKA (reference sequence). Each TRB cDNA library was prepared by 5' RACE (with UMI labels). TCRdb reworked the 5' RACE reads into one entry per CDR3 protein, no DNA. The specimen's table records about 50,000 distinct CDR3 sequences. This entry comes from a study of CXCR3-negative and CXCR3-positive naive CD8 T cells. Study findings and constraints: CXCR3 expression dropped partially after cryopreservation, and most assays relied on fresh PBMCs. Higher TRB CDR3 hydrophobicity marked CXCR3-positive naive cells relative to CXCR3-negative naive cells. Similar TRBV-TRBJ usage characterized naive CXCR3-negative and CXCR3-positive cells; memory cells differed.

The chain carries TRBV20-1 and TRBJ1-1. Sequencing used naive CXCR3+ CD8+ T cells from blood. Subset in this sample: CD45RO-CCR7+CD27+CD95- naive CD8+ T cells expressing CXCR3 (TNR3+). The receptor was derived from a human donor in good health. Some clones in this sample may be carry-over from other donors' samples. The CDR3 loop reads CSATARLGGNTEAFF.